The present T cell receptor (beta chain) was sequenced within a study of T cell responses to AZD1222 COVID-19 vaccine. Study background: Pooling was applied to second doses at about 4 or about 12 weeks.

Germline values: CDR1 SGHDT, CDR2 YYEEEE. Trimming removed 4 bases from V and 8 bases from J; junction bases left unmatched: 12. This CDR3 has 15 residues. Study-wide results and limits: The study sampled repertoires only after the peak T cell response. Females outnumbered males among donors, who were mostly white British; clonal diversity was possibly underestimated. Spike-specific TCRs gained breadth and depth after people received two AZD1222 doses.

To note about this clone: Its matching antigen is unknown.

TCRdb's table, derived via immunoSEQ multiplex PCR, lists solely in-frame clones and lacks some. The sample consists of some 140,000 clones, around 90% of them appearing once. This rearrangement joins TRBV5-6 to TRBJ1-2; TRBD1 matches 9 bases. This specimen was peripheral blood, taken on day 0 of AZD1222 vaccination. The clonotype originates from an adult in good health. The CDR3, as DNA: TGTGCCAGCAGCCTCGCGGGGGACAGGGATGACGGCTACACCTTC. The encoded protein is CASSLAGDRDDGYTF.